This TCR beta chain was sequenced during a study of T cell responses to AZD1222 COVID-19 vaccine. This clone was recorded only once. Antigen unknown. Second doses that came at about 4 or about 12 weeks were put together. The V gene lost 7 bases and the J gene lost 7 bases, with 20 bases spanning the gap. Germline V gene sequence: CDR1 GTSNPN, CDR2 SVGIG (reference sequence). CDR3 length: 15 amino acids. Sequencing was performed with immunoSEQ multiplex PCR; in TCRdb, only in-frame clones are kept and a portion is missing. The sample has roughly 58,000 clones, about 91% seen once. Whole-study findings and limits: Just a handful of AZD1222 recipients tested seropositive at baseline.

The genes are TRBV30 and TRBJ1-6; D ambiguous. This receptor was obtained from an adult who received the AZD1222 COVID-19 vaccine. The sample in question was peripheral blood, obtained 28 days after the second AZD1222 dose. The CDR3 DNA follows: TGTGCCTTCCTGGATGGGCCGGGGATCAATTCACCCCTCCACTTT. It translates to CAFLDGPGINSPLHF.